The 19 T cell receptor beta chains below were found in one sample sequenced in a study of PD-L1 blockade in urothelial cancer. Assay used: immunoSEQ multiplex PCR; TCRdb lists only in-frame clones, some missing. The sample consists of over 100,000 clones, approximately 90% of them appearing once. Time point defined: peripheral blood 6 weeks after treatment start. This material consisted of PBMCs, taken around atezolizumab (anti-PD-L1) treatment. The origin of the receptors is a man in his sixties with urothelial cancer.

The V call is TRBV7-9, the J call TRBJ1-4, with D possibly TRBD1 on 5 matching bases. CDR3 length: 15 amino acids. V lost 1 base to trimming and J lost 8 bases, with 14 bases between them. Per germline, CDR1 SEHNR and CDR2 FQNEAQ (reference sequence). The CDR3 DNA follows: TGTGCCAGCAGCTTAGAAGGGGTGATTCGAGAAAAACTGTTTTTT. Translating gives CASSLEGVIREKLFF. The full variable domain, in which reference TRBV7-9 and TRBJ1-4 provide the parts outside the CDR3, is DTGVSQNPRHKITKRGQNVTFRCDPISEHNRLYWYRQTLGQGPEFLTYFQNEAQLEKSRLLSDRFSAERPKGSFSTLEIQRTEQGDSAMYLCASSLEGVIREKLFFGSGTQLSVL.

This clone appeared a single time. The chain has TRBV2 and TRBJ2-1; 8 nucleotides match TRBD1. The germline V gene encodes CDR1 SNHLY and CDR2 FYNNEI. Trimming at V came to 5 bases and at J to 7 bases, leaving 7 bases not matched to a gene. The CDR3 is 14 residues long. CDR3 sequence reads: CASSWGQEDNEQFF. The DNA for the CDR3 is TGTGCCAGCAGTTGGGGACAGGAGGATAATGAGCAGTTCTTC. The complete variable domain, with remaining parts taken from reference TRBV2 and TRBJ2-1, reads EPEVTQTPSHQVTQMGQEVILRCVPISNHLYFYWYRQILGQKVEFLVSFYNNEISEKSEIFDDQFSVERPDGSNFTLKIRSTKLEDSAMYFCASSWGQEDNEQFFGPGTRLTVL.

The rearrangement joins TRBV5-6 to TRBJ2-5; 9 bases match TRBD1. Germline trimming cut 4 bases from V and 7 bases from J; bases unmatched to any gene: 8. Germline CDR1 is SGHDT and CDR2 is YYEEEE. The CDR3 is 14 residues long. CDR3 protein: CASSTMTGGGTQYF. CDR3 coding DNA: TGTGCCAGCAGCACAATGACAGGGGGGGGGACCCAGTACTTC.

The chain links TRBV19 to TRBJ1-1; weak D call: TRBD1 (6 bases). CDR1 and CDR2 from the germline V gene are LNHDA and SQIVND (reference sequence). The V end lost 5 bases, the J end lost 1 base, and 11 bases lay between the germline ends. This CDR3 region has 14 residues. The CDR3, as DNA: TGTGCCAGTAGTTCCCGGACAGAGAACACTGAAGCTTTCTTT. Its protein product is CASSSRTENTEAFF.

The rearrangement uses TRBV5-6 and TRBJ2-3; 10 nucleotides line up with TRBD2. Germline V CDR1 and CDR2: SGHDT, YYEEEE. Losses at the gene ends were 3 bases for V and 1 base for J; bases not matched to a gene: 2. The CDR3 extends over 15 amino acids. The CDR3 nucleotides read TGTGCCAGCAGCTCCGGGACTAGCGGCACAGATACGCAGTATTTT. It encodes CASSSGTSGTDTQYF. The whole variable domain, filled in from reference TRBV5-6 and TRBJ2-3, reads DAGVTQSPTHLIKTRGQQVTLRCSPKSGHDTVSWYQQALGQGPQFIFQYYEEEERQRGNFPDRFSGHQFPNYSSELNVNALLLGDSALYLCASSSGTSGTDTQYFGPGTRLTVL.

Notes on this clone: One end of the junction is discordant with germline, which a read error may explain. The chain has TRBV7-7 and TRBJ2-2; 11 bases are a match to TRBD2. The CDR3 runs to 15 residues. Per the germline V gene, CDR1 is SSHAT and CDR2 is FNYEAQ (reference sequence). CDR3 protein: CASSHSGRDTGELFF. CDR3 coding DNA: TGTGCTAGCAGCCATAGCGGGAGGGACACCGGGGAGCTGTTTTTT.

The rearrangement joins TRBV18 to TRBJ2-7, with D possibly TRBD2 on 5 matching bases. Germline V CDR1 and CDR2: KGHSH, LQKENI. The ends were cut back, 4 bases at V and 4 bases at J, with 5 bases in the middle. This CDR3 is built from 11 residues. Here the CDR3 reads CASSRRYEQYF. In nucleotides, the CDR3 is TGTGCCAGCTCACGGAGGTACGAGCAGTACTTC.

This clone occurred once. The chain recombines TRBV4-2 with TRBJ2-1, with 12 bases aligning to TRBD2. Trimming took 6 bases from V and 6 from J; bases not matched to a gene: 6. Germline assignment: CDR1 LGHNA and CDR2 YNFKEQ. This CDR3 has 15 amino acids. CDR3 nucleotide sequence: TGTGCCAGCAGGTCGACTAGCGGGAGTCCCAATGAGCAGTTCTTC. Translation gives CASRSTSGSPNEQFF.

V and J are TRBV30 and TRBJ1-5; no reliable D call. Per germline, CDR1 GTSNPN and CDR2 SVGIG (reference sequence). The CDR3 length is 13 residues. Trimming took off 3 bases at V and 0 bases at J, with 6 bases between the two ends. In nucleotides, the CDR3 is TGTGCCTGGAGCCGGGGTAGCAATCAGCCCCAGCATTTT. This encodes CAWSRGSNQPQHF.

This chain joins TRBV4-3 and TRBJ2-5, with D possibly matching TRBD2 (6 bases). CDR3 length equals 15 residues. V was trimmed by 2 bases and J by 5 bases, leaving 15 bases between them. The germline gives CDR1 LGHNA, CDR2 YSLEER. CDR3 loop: CASSQSAGPGETQYF. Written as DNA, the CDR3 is TGCGCCAGCAGCCAATCGGCGGGGCCCGGGGAGACCCAGTACTTC.

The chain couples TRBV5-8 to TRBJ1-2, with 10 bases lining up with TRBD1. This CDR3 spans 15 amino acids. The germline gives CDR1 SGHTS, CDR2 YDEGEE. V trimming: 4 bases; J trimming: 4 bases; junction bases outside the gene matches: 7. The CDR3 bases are TGTGCCAGCAGCATCGGACAGGGGGTTTCCTATGGCTACACCTTC. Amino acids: CASSIGQGVSYGYTF.

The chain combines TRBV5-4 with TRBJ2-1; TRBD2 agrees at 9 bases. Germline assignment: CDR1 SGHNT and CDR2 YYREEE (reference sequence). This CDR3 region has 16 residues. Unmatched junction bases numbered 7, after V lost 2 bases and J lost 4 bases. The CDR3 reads CASSLPSGEKYNEQFF. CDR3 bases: TGTGCCAGCAGCTTACCTAGCGGGGAGAAATACAATGAGCAGTTCTTC.

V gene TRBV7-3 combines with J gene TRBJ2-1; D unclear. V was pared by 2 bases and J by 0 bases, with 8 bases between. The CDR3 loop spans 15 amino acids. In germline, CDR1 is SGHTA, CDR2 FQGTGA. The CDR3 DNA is TGTGCCAGCAGCTTATTGCCCAGCTCCTACAATGAGCAGTTCTTC. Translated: CASSLLPSSYNEQFF.

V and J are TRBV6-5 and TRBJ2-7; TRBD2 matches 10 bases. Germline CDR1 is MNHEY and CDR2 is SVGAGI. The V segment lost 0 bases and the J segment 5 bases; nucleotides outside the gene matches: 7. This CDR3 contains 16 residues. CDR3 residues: CASSYSRLAGRHEQYF. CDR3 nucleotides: TGTGCCAGCAGTTACTCACGACTAGCGGGCCGGCACGAGCAGTACTTC.

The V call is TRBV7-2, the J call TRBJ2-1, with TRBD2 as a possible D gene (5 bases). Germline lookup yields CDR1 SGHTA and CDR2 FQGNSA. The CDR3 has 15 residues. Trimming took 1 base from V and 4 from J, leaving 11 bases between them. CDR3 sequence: CASSLVYGVYNEQFF. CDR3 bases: TGTGCCAGCAGCTTAGTTTACGGGGTTTACAATGAGCAGTTCTTC.

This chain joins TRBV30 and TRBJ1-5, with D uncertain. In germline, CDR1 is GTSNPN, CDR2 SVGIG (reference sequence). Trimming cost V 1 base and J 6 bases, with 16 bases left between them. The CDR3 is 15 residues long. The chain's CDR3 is CAWSDGRFLGQPQHF. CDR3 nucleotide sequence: TGTGCCTGGAGTGACGGCCGATTTCTAGGTCAGCCCCAGCATTTT.

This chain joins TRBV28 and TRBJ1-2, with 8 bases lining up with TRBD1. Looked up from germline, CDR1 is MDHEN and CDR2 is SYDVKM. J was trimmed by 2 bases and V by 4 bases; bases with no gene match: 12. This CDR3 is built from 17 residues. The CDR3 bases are TGTGCCAGCAGTTCCCCCCGGACAGGGACCTCCAACTATGGCTACACCTTC. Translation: CASSSPRTGTSNYGYTF.

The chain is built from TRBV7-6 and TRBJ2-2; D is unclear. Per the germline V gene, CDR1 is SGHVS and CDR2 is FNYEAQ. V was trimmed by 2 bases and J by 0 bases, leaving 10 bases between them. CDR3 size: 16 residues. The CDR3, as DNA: TGTGCCAGCAGCTTAAGTGGGCCCGCGAACACCGGGGAGCTGTTTTTT. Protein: CASSLSGPANTGELFF.

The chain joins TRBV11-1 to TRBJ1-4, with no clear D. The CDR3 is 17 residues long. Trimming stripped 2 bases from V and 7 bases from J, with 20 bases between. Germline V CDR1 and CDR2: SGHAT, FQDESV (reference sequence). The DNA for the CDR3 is TGTGCCAGCAGCTTAACCGATGCCGGGGTGAGAGGTGAAAAACTGTTTTTT. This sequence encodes CASSLTDAGVRGEKLFF.